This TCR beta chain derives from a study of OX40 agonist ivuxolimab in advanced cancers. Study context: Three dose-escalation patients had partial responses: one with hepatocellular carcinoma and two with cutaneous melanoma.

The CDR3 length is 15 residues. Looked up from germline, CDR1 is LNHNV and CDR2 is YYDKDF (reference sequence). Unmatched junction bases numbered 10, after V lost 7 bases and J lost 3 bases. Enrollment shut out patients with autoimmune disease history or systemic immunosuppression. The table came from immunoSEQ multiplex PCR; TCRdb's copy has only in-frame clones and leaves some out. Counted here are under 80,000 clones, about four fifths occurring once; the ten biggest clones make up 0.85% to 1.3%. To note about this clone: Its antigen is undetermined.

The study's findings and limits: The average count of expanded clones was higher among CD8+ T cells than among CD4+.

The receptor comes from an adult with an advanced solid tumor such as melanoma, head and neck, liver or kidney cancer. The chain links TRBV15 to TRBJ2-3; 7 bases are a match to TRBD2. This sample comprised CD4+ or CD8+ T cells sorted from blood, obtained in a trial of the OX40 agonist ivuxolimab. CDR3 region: CATTLLGGRTDTQYF. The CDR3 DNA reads TGTGCCACCACCCTACTCGGGGGGAGGACAGATACGCAGTATTTT.